This T cell receptor (beta chain) was documented in a study of cytomegalovirus exposure and HLA in healthy donors. Study details: Of 300 to 500 genotyped donors, roughly 81% clustered with self-reported Caucasian donors.

Vbeta (60) and Jbeta (13) primers were used in the PCR. Original processing notes: In a later analysis, approximately 73 million unique TCR beta chains included roughly 11 million shared by two or more donors. Sequencing was performed with immunoSEQ multiplex PCR; in TCRdb, only in-frame clones are kept and a portion is missing. D and trimming were read from the DNA, whereas the V and J calls and clone size are those reported in that table. The sample carries fewer than 200,000 clones, roughly 80% recorded once. This CDR3 has 16 residues. Per the germline V gene, CDR1 is SGHAT and CDR2 is FQNNGV. This clone was detected once. The antigen is unknown. One junction end does not reproduce the germline sequence, and a read error may be involved. General study points: Both high specificity and high sensitivity reportedly marked the classifier's diagnosis of cytomegalovirus status. It was taken for granted in presence/absence analyses that sequencing depth across donors was roughly uniform.

Sequencing was carried out using PBMCs. This TCR was sampled from a male donor in good health and CMV-seronegative. The chain has TRBV11-2 and TRBJ2-6; maybe TRBD2 (7 bases). This CDR3 reads CASSWGGGTGANGLTF. CDR3 nucleotide sequence: TGTGCCAGCAGCTGGGGGGGCGGGACTGGGGCCAACGGCCTGACTTTC. The full variable domain, with the rest looked up from reference TRBV11-2 and TRBJ2-6, is EAGVAQSPRYKIIEKRQSVAFWCNPISGHATLYWYQQILGQGPKLLIQFQNNGVVDDSQLPKDRFSAERLKGVDSTLKIQPAKLEDSAVYLCASSWGGGTGANGLTFGAGSRLTVL.